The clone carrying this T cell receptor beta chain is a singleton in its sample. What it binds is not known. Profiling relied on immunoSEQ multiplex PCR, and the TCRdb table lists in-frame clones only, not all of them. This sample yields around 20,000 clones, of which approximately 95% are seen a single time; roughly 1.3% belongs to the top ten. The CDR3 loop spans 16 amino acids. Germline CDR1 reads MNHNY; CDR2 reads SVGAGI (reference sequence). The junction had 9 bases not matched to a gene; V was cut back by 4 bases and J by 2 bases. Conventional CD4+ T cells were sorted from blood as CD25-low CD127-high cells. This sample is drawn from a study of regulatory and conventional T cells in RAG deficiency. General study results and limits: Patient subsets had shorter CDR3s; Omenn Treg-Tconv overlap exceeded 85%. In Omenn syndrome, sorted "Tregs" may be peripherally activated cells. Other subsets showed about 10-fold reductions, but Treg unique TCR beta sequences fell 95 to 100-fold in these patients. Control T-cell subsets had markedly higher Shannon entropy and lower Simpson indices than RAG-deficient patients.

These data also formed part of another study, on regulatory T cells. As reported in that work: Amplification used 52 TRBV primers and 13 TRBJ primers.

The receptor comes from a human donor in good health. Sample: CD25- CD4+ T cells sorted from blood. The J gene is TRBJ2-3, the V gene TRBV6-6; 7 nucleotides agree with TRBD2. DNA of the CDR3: TGTGCCAGCAGTTCTAGCGGAACACTCTACACAGATACGCAGTATTTT. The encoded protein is CASSSSGTLYTDTQYF.